The entry below describes one TCR beta chain. The RNA, about 0.5 to 1 ug, was put through reverse transcription using random hexamers. Amplification of TCR beta CDR3 across 54 Vbeta and 13 Jbeta was performed with immunoSEQ multiplex PCR. TCRdb used MiXCR to reprocess the immunoSEQ multiplex PCR reads, holding one entry per CDR3 protein. Of about 430,000 distinct CDR3 sequences detected, 75% to 90% appear once; the ten largest clones hold about 0.1%. The CDR3 is 16 residues long. V lost 4 bases to trimming and J lost 2 bases; unmatched junction nucleotides: 5. The source of the sample is a study of CD8 T cells in Susac syndrome. The multiple sclerosis control group was made up of treatment-naive patients with stable or active relapsing-remitting disease. Negative isolation was applied to CD8+ and CD4+ T cells, and FACS enrichment was applied to TEMRA cells.

Sequenced sample: CD8+ T cells from PBMCs. The sequence derives from a human donor with multiple sclerosis. The V and J genes are TRBV12-3 or TRBV12-4 and TRBJ2-3, with TRBD1 matching over 11 bases. CDR3 loop: CASSSGQGVTTDTQYF. Here the CDR3 DNA reads TGTGCCAGCAGTTCGGGACAGGGGGTTACCACAGATACGCAGTATTTT.